A selection of T cell receptor beta chains follows, all from one sample in a study of blood T cell repertoires in COVID-19. Sequencing was performed with immunoSEQ multiplex PCR; in TCRdb, only in-frame clones are kept and a portion is missing. This repertoire shows roughly 300,000 clones, 85% found once; its top ten account for about 2.5%. The source material was PBMCs or T cells enriched from blood (not recorded which). These receptor sequences come from a woman between 45 and 65 years old who had recovered from COVID-19. CDR3s include the opening cysteine and the closing phenylalanine or tryptophan. Each record gives: CDR3 protein, J gene, V gene.

CDR3aa: CASSVGVAPSGGGDTEAFF
j_gene: TRBJ1-1
v_gene: TRBV9

CDR3aa: CASSNSGWGSPLHF
j_gene: TRBJ1-6
v_gene: TRBV5-6

CDR3aa: CASSSQLNYGYTF
j_gene: TRBJ1-2
v_gene: TRBV7-2

CDR3aa: CSAGLQGRAFF
j_gene: TRBJ1-1
v_gene: TRBV20-1

CDR3aa: CASSLGAGIGYTF
j_gene: TRBJ1-2
v_gene: TRBV5-1

CDR3aa: CAIGDRNFDEQFF
j_gene: TRBJ2-1
v_gene: TRBV5-4

CDR3aa: CATSDPGGAGETQYF
j_gene: TRBJ2-5
v_gene: TRBV24-1

CDR3aa: CASSLAGRAPEKLFF
j_gene: TRBJ1-4
v_gene: TRBV5-6

CDR3aa: CAWKGLNEKLFF
j_gene: TRBJ1-4
v_gene: TRBV30

CDR3aa: CASSLHRGDYNEQFF
j_gene: TRBJ2-1
v_gene: TRBV27

CDR3aa: CASSERRGTITDTQYF
j_gene: TRBJ2-3
v_gene: TRBV10-1

CDR3aa: CASSTGQGTDTQYF
j_gene: TRBJ2-3
v_gene: TRBV5-1

CDR3aa: CASRSTTGVNSPLHF
j_gene: TRBJ1-6
v_gene: TRBV9

CDR3aa: CASSETRGLSNQPQHF
j_gene: TRBJ1-5
v_gene: TRBV6-1

CDR3aa: CASRGTGFLSGANVLTF
j_gene: TRBJ2-6
v_gene: TRBV5-6

CDR3aa: CASSLSGTGGDTQYF
j_gene: TRBJ2-3
v_gene: TRBV7-6

CDR3aa: CASSLNGYSTDTQYF
j_gene: TRBJ2-3
v_gene: TRBV27

CDR3aa: CATSDFLPLSYEQYF
j_gene: TRBJ2-7
v_gene: TRBV24-1

CDR3aa: CSAGGRDNEQFF
j_gene: TRBJ2-1
v_gene: TRBV29-1

CDR3aa: CASRPGQPAYGYTF
j_gene: TRBJ1-2
v_gene: TRBV6-5

CDR3aa: CASSLEGGGKLFF
j_gene: TRBJ1-4
v_gene: TRBV7-2

CDR3aa: CASSSSGTRKWDQYF
j_gene: TRBJ2-5
v_gene: TRBV5-1

CDR3aa: CASSLERMRYGYTF
j_gene: TRBJ1-2
v_gene: TRBV5-1

CDR3aa: CASSTLAGESEQFF
j_gene: TRBJ2-1
v_gene: TRBV7-6

CDR3aa: CASSQDLGQGNTEAFF
j_gene: TRBJ1-1
v_gene: TRBV14

CDR3aa: CASSWTGDTEAFF
j_gene: TRBJ1-1
v_gene: TRBV5-1

CDR3aa: CASSVVFPGGELFF
j_gene: TRBJ2-2
v_gene: TRBV9

CDR3aa: CACLDAGPQETQYF
j_gene: TRBJ2-5
v_gene: TRBV30

CDR3aa: CASSLSRDTNYGYTF
j_gene: TRBJ1-2
v_gene: TRBV5-1

CDR3aa: CASSFGTSNTEAFF
j_gene: TRBJ1-1
v_gene: TRBV19

CDR3aa: CASSLTSGSSFEQYF
j_gene: TRBJ2-7
v_gene: TRBV7-9

CDR3aa: CASSFVQGSGYTF
j_gene: TRBJ1-2
v_gene: TRBV11-2

CDR3aa: CAWSVPGLNGELFF
j_gene: TRBJ2-2
v_gene: TRBV30

CDR3aa: CASREGTATEAFF
j_gene: TRBJ1-1
v_gene: TRBV30

CDR3aa: CASSLRWGGTGYGEQYF
j_gene: TRBJ2-7
v_gene: TRBV7-2

CDR3aa: CASSGTSGSGEQYF
j_gene: TRBJ2-7
v_gene: TRBV6-2/TRBV6-3

CDR3aa: CASSRSGGRGRIKNTEAFF
j_gene: TRBJ1-1
v_gene: TRBV27

CDR3aa: CASSPRQGIGSDNEQFF
j_gene: TRBJ2-1
v_gene: TRBV18

CDR3aa: CASSIGTGSVQPQHF
j_gene: TRBJ1-5
v_gene: TRBV19

CDR3aa: CASSLDRGQGAWNEQFF
j_gene: TRBJ2-1
v_gene: TRBV11-3

CDR3aa: CASSPQKGPANRYEQYF
j_gene: TRBJ2-7
v_gene: TRBV18

CDR3aa: CATRESPSTDTQYF
j_gene: TRBJ2-3
v_gene: TRBV24-1

CDR3aa: CASSRTGNTIYF
j_gene: TRBJ1-3
v_gene: TRBV4-1

CDR3aa: CASSSVLNSPLHF
j_gene: TRBJ1-6
v_gene: TRBV7-7

CDR3aa: CASSYPVAEETQYF
j_gene: TRBJ2-5
v_gene: TRBV6-2/TRBV6-3

CDR3aa: CASSPLLEANYGYTF
j_gene: TRBJ1-2
v_gene: TRBV4-3

CDR3aa: CASSDTRGSGELFF
j_gene: TRBJ2-2
v_gene: TRBV10-2

CDR3aa: CASSQSPRVQNNEQFF
j_gene: TRBJ2-1
v_gene: TRBV5-5

CDR3aa: CASSSGQVGNEQFF
j_gene: TRBJ2-1
v_gene: TRBV6-2/TRBV6-3

CDR3aa: CASSQSSGSSYNEQFF
j_gene: TRBJ2-1
v_gene: TRBV3-1/TRBV3-2

CDR3aa: CASSHAPGLEDYNEQFF
j_gene: TRBJ2-1
v_gene: TRBV21-1

CDR3aa: CASSQGQTNSPLHF
j_gene: TRBJ1-6
v_gene: TRBV7-2

CDR3aa: CASSADRGSNQPQHF
j_gene: TRBJ1-5
v_gene: TRBV19

CDR3aa: CASSINWALNTEAFF
j_gene: TRBJ1-1
v_gene: TRBV19

CDR3aa: CASSVSDRGVETQYF
j_gene: TRBJ2-5
v_gene: TRBV5-6